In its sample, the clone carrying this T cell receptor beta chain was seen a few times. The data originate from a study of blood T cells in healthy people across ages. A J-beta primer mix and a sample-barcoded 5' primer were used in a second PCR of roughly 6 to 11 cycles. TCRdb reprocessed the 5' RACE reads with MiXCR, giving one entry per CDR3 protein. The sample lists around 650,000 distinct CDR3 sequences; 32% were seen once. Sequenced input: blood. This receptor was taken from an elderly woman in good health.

CDR3 region: CASSDPGRGEPQHF. The CDR3 DNA sequence: TGTGCCAGCAGTGACCCAGGACGGGGGGAGCCCCAGCATTTT. The chain joins TRBV25-1 to TRBJ1-5, with D perhaps matching TRBD1 (5 bases). Trimming shortened V by 3 bases and J by 8 bases, and 14 bases separated the two germline ends. The CDR3 runs 14 residues. The germline CDR1 and CDR2 sequences are MGHDK and SYGVNS.